This T cell receptor (beta chain) is from a study of cytomegalovirus exposure and HLA in healthy donors. This clone was recorded a few times. It was with 60 Vbeta and 13 Jbeta primers that the PCR ran. Measured with immunoSEQ multiplex PCR; TCRdb has only the in-frame clones, and not every one. The profile covers about 150,000 clones, with roughly four fifths appearing a single time and approximately 3% taken by the ten largest. Germline loops: CDR1 SGHAT, CDR2 FQNNGV. The CDR3 sequence is 16 residues long. V was pared by 0 bases and J by 3 bases, with 15 bases between. Sequences were obtained from PBMCs. The V gene is TRBV11-2, the J gene TRBJ2-7; possible D gene TRBD2, 6 bases. The TCR sequence derives from a woman between 35 and 50 years old in good health and CMV-seronegative. The CDR3 is CASSLESGRLGYEQYF. CDR3 bases: TGTGCCAGCAGCTTAGAGTCCGGGAGACTAGGCTACGAGCAGTACTTC.